A selection of T cell receptor beta chains follows, all from one sample in a study of cytomegalovirus exposure and HLA in healthy donors. Produced via immunoSEQ multiplex PCR; TCRdb's table is partial and in-frame only. The sample lists 110,000 to 150,000 clones; 78% were seen once. Sequencing input: PBMCs. These receptors all come from a female donor in good health and CMV-seronegative. CDR3s include the opening cysteine and the closing phenylalanine or tryptophan. D genes are given only for firm matches. A clone size is listed for some rows: how often the clone was seen (once, few, many), or a class if it is expanded.

clone_size	v_call	d_call	j_call	cdr3_nt	cdr3_aa
.	TRBV19	TRBD1	TRBJ2-5	TGTGCCAGTAGTACATTACAGGGGTTTGTGGAGACCCAGTACTTC	CASSTLQGFVETQYF
.	TRBV15	.	TRBJ1-2	TGTGCCACCAGCAGAGTTCCCGGGGTGCATGGCTACACCTTC	CATSRVPGVHGYTF
.	TRBV4-1	TRBD1	TRBJ1-5	TGCGCCAGCAGCCAGACAGGGCCCCGTCAGCCCCAGCATTTT	CASSQTGPRQPQHF
few	TRBV6-5	TRBD2	TRBJ2-2	TGTGCCAGCAGTACAGCGGGAATCGGGGAGCTGTTTTTT	CASSTAGIGELFF
.	TRBV11-2	TRBD1	TRBJ2-3	TGTGCCAGCAGAACCCGGGACAGGGGGCGTCCTGGGGCAGATACGCAGTATTTT	CASRTRDRGRPGADTQYF
.	TRBV5-1	.	TRBJ1-2	TGCGCCAGCAGCTTGGAGGTCTCTCGGGGGGCTGTAGGCTACACCTTC	CASSLEVSRGAVGYTF
once	TRBV29-1	TRBD1	TRBJ2-1	TGCAGCGTTTCTGGGACAGGTCTCAATGAGCAGTTCTTC	CSVSGTGLNEQFF
.	TRBV11-2	.	TRBJ2-7	TGTGCCAGCAGCCCCGACAGATTGGCGCAGTACTTC	CASSPDRLAQYF
once	TRBV18	TRBD1	TRBJ1-1	TGTGCCAGCTCACCCTCGGGACAGATGATAGGCGGGTACACTGAAGCTTTCTTT	CASSPSGQMIGGYTEAFF
few	TRBV2	TRBD2	TRBJ2-5	TGTGCCAGCAGCGGGGGGGTTTTAGAGACCCAGTACTTC	CASSGGVLETQYF
.	TRBV18	.	TRBJ2-6	TGTGCCAGCTCACCACTCGTCTCTGGGGCCAACGTCCTGACTTTC	CASSPLVSGANVLTF
.	TRBV6-6	.	TRBJ2-7	TGTGCCAGCAGTTACTCGTCGGAGGGCGAGCAGTACTTC	CASSYSSEGEQYF
.	TRBV29-1	.	TRBJ1-1	TGCAGCGTTGGGGCCAGGGTCAACACTGAAGCTTTCTTT	CSVGARVNTEAFF
.	TRBV27	TRBD1	TRBJ2-2	TGTGCCAGCAGTTTGGGGCAGGGGGCACACACCGGGGAGCTGTTTTTT	CASSLGQGAHTGELFF
.	TRBV19	TRBD1	TRBJ2-7	TGTGCCAGCGTGGACAGGGCGGGCGAGCAGTACTTC	CASVDRAGEQYF
.	TRBV28	.	TRBJ2-1	TGTGCCAGCAGACTACGACAGAGAGTCAATGAGCAGTTCTTC	CASRLRQRVNEQFF
.	TRBV7-9	.	TRBJ1-4	TGTGCCAGCAGCCTCCAGGGGCCCTATGAAAAACTGTTTTTT	CASSLQGPYEKLFF
.	TRBV28	.	TRBJ1-5	TGTGCCAGCAGTTCCCAGGGGCCCACCAATCAGCCCCAGCATTTT	CASSSQGPTNQPQHF
.	TRBV7-2	.	TRBJ1-1	TGTGCCAGCAGCTTAGTTCAGGTGAACACTGAAGCTTTCTTT	CASSLVQVNTEAFF
.	TRBV5-1	.	TRBJ1-3	TGCGCCAGCAGCTTAAACAGTGGAAACACCATATATTTT	CASSLNSGNTIYF
few	TRBV5-1	.	TRBJ1-1	TGCGCCAGCAGCTTGCGGGGTTCGGCCAATGAAGCTTTCTTT	CASSLRGSANEAFF
.	TRBV6-6	.	TRBJ1-6	TGTGCCAGCACCTACGGCGGAGGGAATTCACCCCTCCACTTT	CASTYGGGNSPLHF
.	TRBV6-5	TRBD1	TRBJ2-1	TGTGCCAGCAGCCCGGGACAGAGTCCCTACAATGAGCAGTTCTTC	CASSPGQSPYNEQFF
.	TRBV27	.	TRBJ1-4	TGTGCCAGCAGTTTTAGTGTGGGGGGAAAACTGTTTTTT	CASSFSVGGKLFF
.	TRBV5-4	TRBD1	TRBJ1-2	TGTGCCAGCAGCTTGGTCCAGGACAGGGGGGGTGGCTACACCTTC	CASSLVQDRGGGYTF
.	TRBV5-4	TRBD1	TRBJ1-4	TGTGCCAGCAGCCCAGGACAGGGTGGAGATGAAAAACTGTTTTTT	CASSPGQGGDEKLFF
.	TRBV4-2	.	TRBJ1-1	TGTGCCAGCAGCCAGGGCGCGGGGCCGAACACTGAAGCTTTCTTT	CASSQGAGPNTEAFF
once	TRBV25-1	.	TRBJ1-6	TGTGCCAGCAGTCCGGGTGCGGGTTCACCCCTCCACTTT	CASSPGAGSPLHF
.	TRBV5-1	TRBD2	TRBJ2-1	TGCGCCAGCAGCTTGGCCGGGGGGGCAACTGAGCAGTTCTTC	CASSLAGGATEQFF
.	TRBV6-1	.	TRBJ1-2	TGTGCCAGCAGTGTACTTCTCAACTATGGCTACACCTTC	CASSVLLNYGYTF
few	TRBV10-3	.	TRBJ1-1	TGTGCCATCAGCGGGAGCAGAGAAGCTTTCTTT	CAISGSREAFF
once	TRBV27	.	TRBJ1-2	TGTGCCAGTGCGGGACCGATCAAAACTACCCTCTATGGCTACACCTTC	CASAGPIKTTLYGYTF
.	TRBV5-1	.	TRBJ2-1	TGCGCCAGCAGCTTGGGGCTACAAGCGCGACCCTACAATGAGCAGTTCTTC	CASSLGLQARPYNEQFF
.	TRBV2	TRBD2	TRBJ2-5	TGTGCCAGCAGCCACGCCTTACTAGCGGGGGGGGGTCATCAAGAGACCCAGTACTTC	CASSHALLAGGGHQETQYF
many	TRBV25-1	.	TRBJ1-3	TGTGCCAGCGCTGAACGACAGACTGGAAACACCATATATTTT	CASAERQTGNTIYF
few	TRBV12-5	TRBD1	TRBJ2-2	TGTGCTAGTGCCTTAAGACAGGGGGCGCGCACCGGGGAGCTGTTTTTT	CASALRQGARTGELFF
.	TRBV10-3	TRBD2	TRBJ2-1	TGTGCCATCAGGCCCTCGAGCGGGGGTGGGGGTGAGCAGTTCTTC	CAIRPSSGGGGEQFF
.	TRBV28	TRBD1	TRBJ1-4	TGTGCCAGCAGACGACAGGGGTGTAGGCTGTTTTTT	CASRRQGCRLFF
.	TRBV15	TRBD1	TRBJ2-7	TGTGCCACCAGCAGGGAAGGGACAGGGGACTACGAGCAGTACTTC	CATSREGTGDYEQYF
.	TRBV27	.	TRBJ1-2	TGTGCCAGCAGTTTACAGGCGTCTTCGAGCGGCTACACCTTC	CASSLQASSSGYTF
.	TRBV7-9	.	TRBJ1-3	TGTGCCAGCAGCTCTCTCGACCCCCGAGGGGGAAACACCATATATTTT	CASSSLDPRGGNTIYF
.	TRBV4-1	TRBD2	TRBJ2-5	TGCGCCAGCAGCCCGAGACTAGCGGGGGCGTACCAAGAGACCCAGTACTTC	CASSPRLAGAYQETQYF
once	TRBV7-9	.	TRBJ1-2	TGTTCCAGCAGCTTACATGAGGATGGCTACACCTTC	CSSSLHEDGYTF
once	TRBV2	.	TRBJ2-5	TGTGCCAGCACGGTTAACCAAGAGACCCAGTACTTC	CASTVNQETQYF
.	TRBV7-9	.	TRBJ2-7	TGTGCCAGCAGCTTGGGGGCCAGCGGCTACGAGCAGTACTTC	CASSLGASGYEQYF
.	TRBV4-1	.	TRBJ2-2	TGCGCCAGCAGCCACAACGAGGCGAACACCGGGGAGCTGTTTTTT	CASSHNEANTGELFF
.	TRBV6-5	.	TRBJ2-2	TGTGCCAGCAGTTATAGGGGGGGCGCGGGCACCGGGGAGCTGTTTTTT	CASSYRGGAGTGELFF
.	TRBV30	TRBD1	TRBJ1-2	TGTGCCACAGGGGTCAACCATGGCTACCCCTTC	CATGVNHGYPF
.	TRBV12-5	.	TRBJ2-3	TGTGCTAGTGCCCCCCGCACCGCGGATACGCAGTATTTT	CASAPRTADTQYF
.	TRBV28	TRBD1	TRBJ1-2	TGTGCCAGCAGGGGACAGGGGGCGCGAGGCTACACCTTC	CASRGQGARGYTF
.	TRBV28	.	TRBJ1-3	TGTGCCAGCAGTTTAATGACAGATGGAAACACCATATATTTT	CASSLMTDGNTIYF
.	TRBV4-1	TRBD1	TRBJ2-7	TGCGCCAGCAGCCAATCGGGACAGGGGGCCTACGAGCAGTACTTC	CASSQSGQGAYEQYF
.	TRBV7-9	TRBD1	TRBJ2-7	TGTGCCAGCAGCTGGATAAGGGGGCAGCTGTCCGAGCAGTACTTC	CASSWIRGQLSEQYF